These 30 T cell receptor beta chains originate from one sample sequenced in a study of long-term antiretroviral therapy in people with HIV. Investigators performed immunoSEQ version v3.0 at survey level. Assay used: immunoSEQ multiplex PCR; TCRdb lists only in-frame clones, some missing. The sample includes under 50,000 clones, roughly nine tenths of them seen just once. The material sequenced was unsorted PBMCs, taken 0.1 years before starting antiretroviral therapy. Receptor source: a woman between 45 and 60 years old with HIV.

This sequence joins TRBV27 and TRBJ2-3; D call uncertain. Germline V gene lookup returns CDR1 MNHEY and CDR2 SMNVEV (reference sequence). V dropped 2 bases and J dropped 11 bases, with 8 bases sitting between them. This CDR3 comprises 11 residues. The CDR3 is CASSLRELQYF. DNA of the CDR3: TGTGCCAGCAGTTTAAGGGAACTGCAGTATTTT.

The V and J genes are TRBV9 and TRBJ1-6; D not resolved. From germline, CDR1 is SGDLS and CDR2 YYNGEE. The V and J ends lost 4 bases and 6 bases respectively, with 11 bases between them. The CDR3 length is 14 residues. CDR3 in amino acids: CASSLGLLNSPLHF. The CDR3 DNA sequence: TGTGCCAGCAGCCTCGGCCTTCTTAATTCACCCCTCCACTTT.

This chain uses TRBV13 with TRBJ2-1, with a tentative D call TRBD1 (6 bases). V dropped 0 bases and J dropped 16 bases, with 16 bases sitting between them. The V gene's germline CDR1 is PRHDT and CDR2 FYEKMQ (reference sequence). The CDR3 is 13 residues long. The CDR3 DNA is TGTGCCAGCAGCTTAGGAAACAGGGAGCCTCGATTCTTC. Translated, it gives CASSLGNREPRFF.

The J gene is TRBJ1-2, the V gene TRBV7-2; D is perhaps TRBD1 (6 bases). Germline V gene data show CDR1 as SGHTA and CDR2 as FQGNSA. V was shortened by 1 base and J by 6 bases, with 18 bases between the two germline ends. CDR3 length equals 16 residues. The CDR3 region is CASSLEGGVGLNGYTF. The CDR3 bases are TGTGCCAGCAGCTTAGAGGGGGGTGTGGGTCTGAATGGCTACACCTTC.

J is TRBJ2-3 and V is TRBV6-1; D possibly uses TRBD1 or TRBD2 (5 bases each). CDR1 is MNHNS and CDR2 is SASEGT in the germline V gene. V shed 3 bases and J shed 2 bases, with 15 bases lying between them. The CDR3 is 16 residues long. The CDR3 DNA sequence: TGTGCCAGCAGTGATCGGGGCGGATCACCCACAGATACGCAGTATTTT. Protein sequence: CASSDRGGSPTDTQYF.

The CDR3 is CASRRGGGQGEQFF. The CDR3 DNA reads as TGTGCCAGCAGACGCGGGGGGGGGCAGGGTGAGCAGTTCTTC. The rearrangement links TRBV7-2 to TRBJ2-1, with 9 nucleotides matching TRBD2. Trimming cost V 6 bases and J 9 bases; bases outside gene matches: 9. The CDR3 length is 14 residues. Germline V lookup: CDR1 SGHTA, CDR2 FQGNSA.

The chain's CDR3 is CASSIRRADTQYF. The CDR3 DNA is TGTGCCAGTAGTATCCGGAGGGCAGATACGCAGTATTTT. J is TRBJ2-3 and V is TRBV19; possibly TRBD2 for D (6 bases). There are 13 residues in the CDR3. Per germline, CDR1 LNHDA and CDR2 SQIVND (reference sequence). Deletions cut 3 bases from V and 4 bases from J, with 8 bases between.

The chain employs TRBV11-2 and TRBJ1-1, with D unclear. The CDR3 has 17 residues. CDR1 SGHAT and CDR2 FQNNGV come from the germline V gene. Trimming removed 1 base at V and 0 bases at J, with 15 bases between. This chain's CDR3 is CASSLAYINQMNTEAFF. Written as DNA, the CDR3 is TGTGCCAGCAGCTTAGCGTACATAAATCAAATGAACACTGAAGCTTTCTTT.

This chain links TRBV7-2 with TRBJ1-3; D gene uncertain. Germline lookup yields CDR1 SGHTA and CDR2 FQGNSA. The CDR3 has 18 residues. The V end was cut by 2 bases, the J end by 0 bases, with 17 bases between. The CDR3: CASSLFGRLSSSGNTIYF. The CDR3 region has the DNA TGTGCCAGCAGCTTATTTGGGAGGTTAAGCAGCTCTGGAAACACCATATATTTT.

The rearrangement uses TRBV5-6 and TRBJ1-2; D remains ambiguous. The ends were cut back, 1 base at V and 2 bases at J, with 15 bases in the middle. This CDR3 has 16 amino acids. In germline, CDR1 is SGHDT, CDR2 YYEEEE. The CDR3 DNA reads TGTGCCAGCAGCTTGAGTGGTAGTTTTCCAAACTATGGCTACACCTTC. As protein: CASSLSGSFPNYGYTF.

The V call is TRBV19, the J call TRBJ1-1; 7 bases line up with TRBD1. Trimming at V came to 4 bases and at J to 8 bases, leaving 7 bases not matched to a gene. This CDR3 has 13 amino acids. Germline loops: CDR1 LNHDA, CDR2 SQIVND (reference sequence). CDR3 in amino acids: CASSTRTGNEAFF. CDR3 nucleotide sequence: TGTGCCAGTAGTACCAGGACAGGCAACGAAGCTTTCTTT.

This rearrangement joins TRBV15 to TRBJ2-1; no clear D gene. Germline V gene sequence: CDR1 LNHNV, CDR2 YYDKDF (reference sequence). The germline V and J ends were trimmed by 1 base and 5 bases, with 18 bases remaining between them. This CDR3 is built from 17 residues. The CDR3 sequence is CATSRARRSSWDNEQFF. The CDR3 DNA follows: TGTGCCACCAGCAGAGCCCGGCGGTCCTCCTGGGACAATGAGCAGTTCTTC. Using reference TRBV15 and TRBJ2-1 for the parts outside the CDR3, the full variable domain is DAMVIQNPRYQVTQFGKPVTLSCSQTLNHNVMYWYQQKSSQAPKLLFHYYDKDFNNEADTPDNFQSRRPNTSFCFLDIRSPGLGDTAMYLCATSRARRSSWDNEQFFGPGTRLTVL.

The chain is built from TRBV6-1 and TRBJ1-6; D is undetermined. CDR1 and CDR2 from the germline V gene are MNHNS and SASEGT. This CDR3 has 15 amino acids. The V end lost 6 bases, the J end lost 2 bases, and 11 bases lay between the germline ends. CDR3 in DNA: TGTGCCAGCAGCCATTCGGACGCCTATAATTCACCCCTCCACTTT. This translates into CASSHSDAYNSPLHF.

This clone was counted once. The V gene is TRBV28, the J gene TRBJ1-1, with unresolved D. Per the germline V gene, CDR1 is MDHEN and CDR2 is SYDVKM. V was shortened by 3 bases and J by 1 base, with 15 bases between the two germline ends. The CDR3 has 16 amino acids. In DNA form, the CDR3 reads TGTGCCAGCAGTTTTCGGGGTGAGGCCGAGAACACTGAAGCTTTCTTT. Its protein product is CASSFRGEAENTEAFF.

The V gene is TRBV18, the J gene TRBJ1-4; a possible D gene is TRBD1 (5 bases). The CDR3 is 17 residues long. Germline CDR1 and CDR2: KGHSH and LQKENI. V was shortened by 3 bases and J by 4 bases, with 18 bases between the two germline ends. The CDR3 loop reads CASSPYGPRDGNEKLFF. In DNA, the CDR3 is TGTGCCAGCTCACCCTACGGGCCCCGGGACGGTAATGAAAAACTGTTTTTT.

The chain uses TRBV7-3 and TRBJ1-2; 8 nucleotides line up with TRBD1. The germline V gene has CDR1 SGHTA and CDR2 FQGTGA. V dropped 2 bases and J dropped 3; count of bases not matched to a gene: 2. This CDR3 has 14 residues. The CDR3 DNA is TGTGCCAGCAGCTTAGGGGGACAGGACTATGGCTACACCTTC. Protein sequence: CASSLGGQDYGYTF.

This clone was seen just once. This chain connects TRBV19 to TRBJ1-1, with D possibly TRBD1 on 6 matching bases. The CDR3 is 14 residues long. V dropped 6 bases and J dropped 8 bases, with 19 bases sitting between them. The germline gives CDR1 LNHDA, CDR2 SQIVND (reference sequence). The CDR3, as DNA: TGTGCCAGTAGCCCCCGGGACACCCGCACGGAAGCTTTCTTT. This encodes CASSPRDTRTEAFF.

The J gene is TRBJ2-5, the V gene TRBV9, with 7 nucleotides matching TRBD1. V was clipped by 0 bases and J by 3 bases; unmatched bases: 8. From germline, CDR1 is SGDLS and CDR2 YYNGEE. This CDR3 has 16 residues. CDR3 sequence (DNA): TGTGCCAGCAGCGTAGGAGGACAGGCGAAGGAAGAGACCCAGTACTTC. Amino acids: CASSVGGQAKEETQYF.

This chain joins TRBV21-1 and TRBJ2-1; TRBD1, the table's D call, lacks a check against the DNA. TRBV21-1 is shown as a pseudogene. This CDR3 has 18 amino acids. CDR3 sequence (DNA): TGTGCCAGCAGCAAATACGGGACAGAAGGTCCCCTCTACAATGAGCAGTTCTTC. This translates into CASSKYGTEGPLYNEQFF.

This sequence joins TRBV6-6 and TRBJ1-2; D may be TRBD1 (5 bases). The germline V gene has CDR1 MNHNY and CDR2 SVGAGI (reference sequence). This CDR3 is built from 15 residues. V was cut by 6 bases and J by 3 bases, with 17 bases left in between. The CDR3 is CASRDSGQGDYGYTF. CDR3 bases: TGTGCCAGCAGGGACTCGGGGCAGGGCGACTATGGCTACACCTTC.

This chain joins TRBV7-2 and TRBJ1-1, with D possibly matching TRBD1 (5 bases). Trimming cost V 1 base and J 7 bases, with 10 bases left between them. The CDR3 length is 13 residues. Germline V lookup: CDR1 SGHTA, CDR2 FQGNSA. The CDR3 DNA follows: TGTGCCAGCAGCTTAGGCCGGGACTTTGAAGCTTTCTTT. This sequence encodes CASSLGRDFEAFF. The whole variable domain, remainder taken from reference TRBV7-2 and TRBJ1-1, is GAGVSQSPSNKVTEKGKDVELRCDPISGHTALYWYRQSLGQGLEFLIYFQGNSAPDKSGLPSDRFSAERTGGSVSTLTIQRTQQEDSAVYLCASSLGRDFEAFFGQGTRLTVV.

The chain employs TRBV6-5 and TRBJ1-4; D gene ambiguous. This CDR3 comprises 15 residues. V was trimmed by 0 bases and J by 4 bases, leaving 9 bases between them. Germline CDR1 MNHEY, CDR2 SVGAGI. For the CDR3, the DNA is TGTGCCAGCAGTTACTCGGTTAACAGTAATGAAAAACTGTTTTTT. Amino acids: CASSYSVNSNEKLFF.

The chain couples TRBV28 to TRBJ1-2; perhaps TRBD1 as D (5 bases). V was trimmed by 6 bases and J by 4 bases, leaving 18 bases between them. Germline CDR1 is MDHEN and CDR2 is SYDVKM. The CDR3 totals 15 residues. CDR3 sequence: CASSPPTDGPYGYTF. CDR3 in DNA: TGTGCCAGCAGCCCACCGACAGATGGACCCTATGGCTACACCTTC.

The chain combines TRBV5-3 with TRBJ1-3; the D is unclear. TRBV5-3 is classed as an ORF, of uncertain function. The CDR3 sequence is 16 residues long. Trimming took off 0 bases at V and 0 bases at J, with 10 bases between the two ends. For the CDR3, the DNA is TGTGCCAGAAGCTTGGCCAGACCTGCCTCTGGAAACACCATATATTTT. Amino acids: CARSLARPASGNTIYF.

The chain is built from TRBV5-1 and TRBJ1-1; perhaps TRBD1 as D (5 bases). The CDR3 runs to 13 residues. The germline V gene encodes CDR1 SGHRS and CDR2 YFSETQ. The V and J ends lost 0 bases and 4 bases respectively, with 7 bases between them. CDR3 DNA: TGCGCCAGCAGCTTGGCAGGGAGCACTGAAGCTTTCTTT. Its protein product is CASSLAGSTEAFF.

The chain joins TRBV11-3 to TRBJ1-1; D call uncertain. Germline V gives CDR1 SGHNT, CDR2 YENEEA. Trimming pared 5 bases from V and 1 base from J, leaving 11 bases between. The CDR3 is 14 residues long. Here the CDR3 DNA reads TGTGCCAGCAGCAGGAGGGCCGGGAACACTGAAGCTTTCTTT. Its protein product is CASSRRAGNTEAFF.

The CDR3 DNA reads as TGTGCCAGCAGTGTGGGGGGTTCGGGAAACACCATATATTTT. This encodes CASSVGGSGNTIYF. The V call is TRBV25-1, the J call TRBJ1-3; weak D call: TRBD1 (5 bases). The CDR3 length is 14 residues. Germline V CDR1 and CDR2: MGHDK, SYGVNS. V was trimmed by 4 bases and J by 4 bases, leaving 11 bases between them.

Only one count was recorded for this clone. The CDR3 protein is CASSLRGGKGIPYGYTF. The CDR3 region has the DNA TGTGCCAGCAGCCTAAGGGGCGGGAAGGGGATACCTTATGGCTACACCTTC. This chain joins TRBV14 and TRBJ1-2; weak D call: TRBD1 (5 bases). Between the trimmed V and J ends, which lost 4 bases and 5 bases, there was a span of 23 bases. The CDR3 is 17 residues long. Germline V lookup: CDR1 SGHDN, CDR2 FVKESK.

The chain joins TRBV30 to TRBJ2-6, with TRBD1 matching over 8 bases. Germline CDR1 is GTSNPN and CDR2 is SVGIG (reference sequence). V shed 2 bases, J shed 3 bases, and the junction held 6 bases outside the gene matches. There are 16 residues in the CDR3. CDR3 DNA sequence: TGTGCCTGGAGTTCAGGACAGGGTGTTGGGGCCAACGTCCTGACTTTC. This translates into CAWSSGQGVGANVLTF.

V and J are TRBV5-4 and TRBJ2-3, with D uncertain. The CDR3 runs to 15 residues. Trimming removed 5 bases from V and 0 bases from J, with 13 bases in between. Germline loops: CDR1 SGHNT, CDR2 YYREEE (reference sequence). This chain's CDR3 is CASSVAPFSTDTQYF. For the CDR3, the DNA is TGTGCCAGCAGTGTGGCCCCCTTTAGCACAGATACGCAGTATTTT.